Each of the 9 T cell receptor beta chains below was sequenced from the same sample in a study of sequential checkpoint blockade in melanoma. Profiling relied on immunoSEQ multiplex PCR, and the TCRdb table lists in-frame clones only, not all of them. This table has about 6,100 clones, 55% to 60% appearing once. Treatment noted: randomized to nivolumab then ipilimumab (arm A) or the reverse (arm B). The sample in question was CD8+ T cells sorted from blood (inferred from file names), obtained from a patient given nivolumab and ipilimumab in sequence. These receptors all come from a human donor with melanoma.

V is TRBV30 and J is TRBJ2-1; possibly TRBD1 for D (5 bases). Germline V gives CDR1 GTSNPN, CDR2 SVGIG (reference sequence). The CDR3 spans 13 residues. Trimming removed 4 bases from V and 4 bases from J, with 11 bases in between. CDR3 sequence reads: CAWTRDSYNEQFF. As DNA, the CDR3 is TGTGCCTGGACCCGCGACAGTTACAATGAGCAGTTCTTC.

This clone turned up a few times. The genes are TRBV14 and TRBJ2-7; 10 bases are a match to TRBD2. The CDR3 totals 14 residues. Germline CDR1 reads SGHDN; CDR2 reads FVKESK. J was trimmed by 5 bases and V by 5 bases; bases with no gene match: 6. CDR3 region: CASSKTSGMDEQYF. CDR3 in DNA: TGTGCCAGCAGCAAAACTAGCGGGATGGACGAGCAGTACTTC. Variable domain in full (rest from reference TRBV14 and TRBJ2-7): EAGVTQFPSHSVIEKGQTVTLRCDPISGHDNLYWYRRVMGKEIKFLLHFVKESKQDESGMPNNRFLAERTGGTYSTLKVQPAELEDSGVYFCASSKTSGMDEQYFGPGTRLTVT.

V is TRBV6-5 and J is TRBJ2-2; the D gene is possibly TRBD2 (7 bases). Germline CDR1 is MNHEY and CDR2 is SVGAGI. The CDR3 loop spans 16 amino acids. The V end lost 0 bases, the J end lost 5 bases, and 13 bases lay between the germline ends. This chain's CDR3 is CASSYSAGARTGELFF. The CDR3 coding sequence is TGTGCCAGCAGTTACTCTGCGGGGGCAAGGACCGGGGAGCTGTTTTTT.

CDR3 DNA: TGTGCCAGCAGCTTAGACCTACAGGGTTTGGAGGAGACCCAGTACTTC. Its translation is CASSLDLQGLEETQYF. J is TRBJ2-5 and V is TRBV7-9, with TRBD1 as a possible D gene (6 bases). Germline V gene sequence: CDR1 SEHNR, CDR2 FQNEAQ (reference sequence). The CDR3 sequence is 16 residues long. The V end was cut by 1 base, the J end by 5 bases, with 17 bases between.

This clone was recorded a few times. This chain connects TRBV7-8 to TRBJ2-7; TRBD2 aligns across 11 bases. V was pared by 4 bases and J by 7 bases, with 12 bases of the junction left unmatched. The CDR3 is 16 amino acids. CDR1 is SGHVS, CDR2 FQNEAQ, per germline. The CDR3 loop reads CASSSYPGLAVQEQYF. CDR3 sequence (DNA): TGTGCCAGCAGCTCCTACCCGGGACTAGCGGTCCAAGAGCAGTACTTC.

This clone was seen once. As DNA, the CDR3 is TGTGCTAGTGGTCCATCTGGCGGAAGAGCTGAAGCTTTCTTT. It is translated as CASGPSGGRAEAFF. This sequence joins TRBV12-5 and TRBJ1-1; D ambiguous. Germline V gene lookup returns CDR1 LGHNT and CDR2 FRNRAP. Trimming removed 5 bases at V and 6 bases at J, with 16 bases between. The CDR3 totals 14 residues. The full variable domain, its missing parts supplied by reference TRBV12-5 and TRBJ1-1, is DARVTQTPRHKVTEMGQEVTMRCQPILGHNTVFWYRQTMMQGLELLAYFRNRAPLDDSGMPKDRFSAEMPDATLATLKIQPSEPRDSAVYFCASGPSGGRAEAFFGQGTRLTVV.

This clone has a single count. This rearrangement joins TRBV4-1 to TRBJ2-7, with 7 bases aligning to TRBD2. Germline lookup yields CDR1 MGHRA and CDR2 YSYEKL. The CDR3 runs 15 residues. Trimming took 1 base from V and 0 from J; bases not matched to a gene: 3. The CDR3 sequence: CASSQAGGSSYEQYF. The DNA for the CDR3 is TGCGCCAGCAGCCAAGCGGGCGGGAGCTCCTACGAGCAGTACTTC.

The chain has TRBV4-1 and TRBJ2-2, with 8 bases aligning to TRBD2. Germline V lookup: CDR1 MGHRA, CDR2 YSYEKL. Unmatched junction bases numbered 9, after V lost 1 base and J lost 5 bases. This CDR3 has 17 amino acids. Here the CDR3 DNA reads TGCGCCAGCAGCCAAGTATCCGGACTAGCAGGTACCGGGGAGCTGTTTTTT. It specifies CASSQVSGLAGTGELFF.

The chain uses TRBV27 and TRBJ2-5; 8 positions agree with TRBD1. The CDR3 runs 14 residues. With V trimmed by 6 bases and J by 6 bases, 9 bases remained unmatched. Germline-derived CDR1 and CDR2 are MNHEY and SMNVEV (reference sequence). The CDR3 DNA is TGTGCCAGCAGGCCTCATACAGGGGGAAAGACCCAGTACTTC. Amino acids: CASRPHTGGKTQYF.